Below are 27 T cell receptor beta chains sequenced from a single sample in a study of early T cells in non-severe SARS-CoV-2 infection. TCRdb independently ran MiXCR on the 5' RACE reads; one entry per CDR3 protein. The data show roughly 51,000 distinct CDR3 sequences, with roughly 7.1% seen just once and roughly a tenth held by the top ten. The material sequenced was whole blood, taken at baseline. These receptors were obtained from an adult who was a healthcare worker with PCR-confirmed SARS-CoV-2 infection or an uninfected control (not recorded which).

This clonotype was picked up a small number of times. The V gene is TRBV14, the J gene TRBJ1-1, with 7 bases lining up with TRBD1. The trim removed 4 bases at V and 5 bases at J, leaving 10 bases unmatched. Per germline, CDR1 SGHDN and CDR2 FVKESK. CDR3 length: 15 residues. CDR3 coding DNA: TGTGCCAGCAGCCGAGCCGACAGGGCGCGGACTGAAGCTTTCTTT. This codes for CASSRADRARTEAFF.

This clonotype was counted ten times or more. V usage is TRBV4-2 and J usage is TRBJ2-1; D is unclear. This CDR3 comprises 13 residues. The V end was cut by 1 base, the J end by 9 bases, with 10 bases between. Germline V lookup: CDR1 LGHNA, CDR2 YNFKEQ. The CDR3 coding sequence is TGTGCCAGCAGCCAAGTTGCCCCTACTGAGCAGTTCTTC. Its protein product is CASSQVAPTEQFF.

In this sample, this clonotype turned up a few times. The rearrangement uses TRBV5-4 and TRBJ2-3, with TRBD2 as a possible D gene (5 bases). Germline lookup yields CDR1 SGHNT and CDR2 YYREEE (reference sequence). CDR3 length: 15 residues. With 3 bases removed from V and 2 bases from J, the gap between germline ends came to 13 bases. The CDR3 protein is CASSSWTGNTDTQYF. The CDR3 DNA is TGTGCCAGCAGCTCATGGACTGGGAACACAGATACGCAGTATTTT. The full variable domain, with the rest looked up from reference TRBV5-4 and TRBJ2-3, is ETGVTQSPTHLIKTRGQQVTLRCSSQSGHNTVSWYQQALGQGPQFIFQYYREEENGRGNFPPRFSGLQFPNYSSELNVNALELDDSALYLCASSSWTGNTDTQYFGPGTRLTVL.

This clonotype came up a few times. The chain uses TRBV27 and TRBJ2-3; 7 bases match TRBD1. The CDR3 is 15 residues long. V lost 7 bases to trimming and J lost 1 base; unmatched junction nucleotides: 8. Per germline, CDR1 MNHEY and CDR2 SMNVEV (reference sequence). The CDR3 coding sequence is TGTGCCAGCACCCCCGGGACAGTACGCACAGATACGCAGTATTTT. Residues: CASTPGTVRTDTQYF.

Turning to this clonotype: Likely a read error: the CDR3 ends without its conserved phenylalanine or tryptophan. The DNA is omitted, as the CDR3 cannot be located on it reliably, and the CDR3 follows TCRdb's listing. The chain uses TRBV3-2 and TRBJ2-7; the table's TRBD2 call for D was not verified on the DNA. TRBV3-2 is termed a pseudogene. Ends included, the CDR3 has 18 residues. The CDR3 region is CASSQEGLAGGFSYEQYS.

This clonotype was detected many times. The rearrangement links TRBV7-9 to TRBJ2-1; D assignment may be TRBD1 or TRBD2 (5 bases each). V was shortened by 5 bases and J by 4 bases, with 12 bases between the two germline ends. Germline V gene lookup returns CDR1 SEHNR and CDR2 FQNEAQ (reference sequence). The length of the CDR3 is 14 residues. CDR3 DNA: TGTGCCAGCAGCCCGGGACGGAGTTACAATGAGCAGTTCTTC. Its translation is CASSPGRSYNEQFF.

The V gene is TRBV12-3 or TRBV12-4, the J gene TRBJ2-1; D ambiguous. Trimming took 4 bases from V and 8 from J, leaving 9 bases between them. The CDR3 has 12 residues. The CDR3 reads CASSSWGYEQFF. The DNA for the CDR3 is TGTGCCAGCAGTTCGTGGGGATATGAGCAGTTCTTC.

This clonotype was found many times. The chain joins TRBV28 to TRBJ2-6, with 10 positions matching TRBD1. Germline V gene data show CDR1 as MDHEN and CDR2 as SYDVKM. This CDR3 has 17 residues. The ends lost 10 bases at V and 4 bases at J; junction bases unmatched: 13. CDR3: CATLPPGTGAGANVLTF. The CDR3 bases are TGTGCCACACTTCCTCCCGGGACAGGGGCCGGGGCCAACGTCCTGACTTTC.

Ten or more counts support this clonotype. The V call is TRBV13, the J call TRBJ2-1; 8 nucleotides match TRBD2. The length of the CDR3 is 16 residues. V trimming: 1 base; J trimming: 14 bases; junction bases outside the gene matches: 16. In germline, CDR1 is PRHDT, CDR2 FYEKMQ (reference sequence). The CDR3 sequence is CASSLDGPLGTRQKFF. CDR3 bases: TGTGCCAGCAGCTTAGATGGTCCCCTCGGGACTAGACAAAAGTTCTTC.

There are many counts of this clonotype. The rearrangement links TRBV28 to TRBJ2-2; 8 bases align to TRBD1. Germline CDR1 and CDR2: MDHEN and SYDVKM. With 6 bases clipped from V and 7 bases from J, the junction kept 4 bases outside the gene matches. This CDR3 comprises 13 residues. The CDR3 protein is CASRRTGYGELFF. The CDR3 DNA is TGTGCCAGCAGGCGGACAGGGTACGGGGAGCTGTTTTTT.

The V call is TRBV25-1, the J call TRBJ2-2; the match to TRBD2 covers 10 bases. Germline V CDR1 and CDR2: MGHDK, SYGVNS. This CDR3 has 17 amino acids. The V and J ends lost 4 bases and 1 base, in that order; junction bases with no gene match: 6. As DNA, the CDR3 is TGTGCCAGCAGTGCTCCACTAGCGGGGCTGAACACCGGGGAGCTGTTTTTT. It translates to CASSAPLAGLNTGELFF.

This clonotype was found many times. The chain joins TRBV4-3 to TRBJ2-7; no reliable D call. Trimming removed 0 bases from V and 0 bases from J, with 9 bases in between. Germline V gene sequence: CDR1 LGHNA, CDR2 YSLEER. The CDR3 is 15 amino acids. The CDR3 DNA reads as TGCGCCAGCAGCCAAGATGGCCTGAGCTCCTACGAGCAGTACTTC. This sequence encodes CASSQDGLSSYEQYF.

This clonotype was seen ten or more times. The chain links TRBV6-5 to TRBJ2-3, with D possibly being TRBD2 (6 bases). CDR1 MNHEY and CDR2 SVGAGI come from the germline V gene. Deletions cut 0 bases from V and 4 bases from J, with 11 bases between. The CDR3 has 15 residues. The CDR3 DNA reads as TGTGCCAGCAGTTACTCGGGGGGTCCGCCAGATACGCAGTATTTT. This encodes CASSYSGGPPDTQYF.

There are many counts of this clonotype. The chain links TRBV7-8 to TRBJ2-1, with TRBD2 matching over 8 bases. Trimming took 2 bases from V and 4 from J; bases not matched to a gene: 10. Germline assignment: CDR1 SGHVS and CDR2 FQNEAQ. The CDR3 covers 17 residues. CDR3 loop: CASSLFLSSGFYNEQFF. CDR3 nucleotides: TGTGCCAGCAGCTTATTCCTGTCTAGCGGGTTTTACAATGAGCAGTTCTTC.

In its sample, this clonotype was seen a few times. This chain links TRBV12-3 or TRBV12-4 with TRBJ2-7; 7 nucleotides agree with TRBD2. This CDR3 is built from 15 residues. Trimming cost V 0 bases and J 5 bases; bases outside gene matches: 7. The CDR3 DNA sequence: TGTGCCAGCAGTTTAGCGGGAGGGTTTGTCCACGAGCAGTACTTC. Translation: CASSLAGGFVHEQYF.

This clonotype was counted only a few times. This sequence joins TRBV18 and TRBJ1-2; tentative D call: TRBD1 (5 bases). The V end was cut by 2 bases, the J end by 8 bases, with 9 bases between. The CDR3 runs 12 residues. The V gene's germline CDR1 is KGHSH and CDR2 LQKENI. The CDR3 region is CASSPWGEGYTF. The CDR3 DNA follows: TGTGCCAGCTCACCATGGGGGGAAGGCTACACCTTC.

This clonotype was detected many times. This chain joins TRBV12-3 or TRBV12-4 and TRBJ1-2; no firm D call. The length of the CDR3 is 16 residues. The germline V and J ends were trimmed by 6 bases and 7 bases, with 24 bases remaining between them. CDR3 in DNA: TGTGCCAGCAGAAGTCTAGGCGCCCCACTGCTGGGTGGCTACACCTTC. Protein sequence: CASRSLGAPLLGGYTF.

This chain uses TRBV9 with TRBJ2-5; tentatively, D is TRBD2 (5 bases). CDR1 is SGDLS, CDR2 YYNGEE, per germline. The CDR3 has 13 amino acids. Trimming removed 0 bases at V and 7 bases at J, with 10 bases between. In DNA form, the CDR3 reads TGTGCCAGCAGCGTAGAGGTTAGCGCGACCCAGTACTTC. Translating it yields CASSVEVSATQYF.

Ten or more counts support this clonotype. The chain carries TRBV20-1 and TRBJ2-7; 7 bases agree with TRBD1. The junction had 4 bases not matched to a gene; V was cut back by 3 bases and J by 5 bases. CDR1 and CDR2 from the germline V gene are DFQATT and SNEGSKA (reference sequence). The CDR3 length is 12 residues. The CDR3 bases are TGCAGTGCTAGCCGACAGGGCGACGAGCAGTACTTC. Amino acid sequence: CSASRQGDEQYF.

This clonotype was detected a few times. This sequence joins TRBV24-1 and TRBJ2-3; 8 bases fit TRBD1. Trimming removed 7 bases from V and 4 bases from J; junction bases left unmatched: 12. Germline CDR1 is KGHDR and CDR2 is SFDVKD. The CDR3 totals 16 residues. The CDR3 region is CATSTRTGPGSDTQYF. DNA for the CDR3: TGTGCCACCAGCACGCGGACAGGGCCGGGCTCAGATACGCAGTATTTT.

This chain uses TRBV27 with TRBJ2-7; 8 nucleotides align to TRBD2. J gave up 7 bases and V 6 bases, and 14 bases lay outside the gene matches. Germline V lookup: CDR1 MNHEY, CDR2 SMNVEV (reference sequence). CDR3 length equals 15 residues. CDR3 loop: CASREFTGGIGEQYF. The DNA of the CDR3 is TGTGCCAGCAGGGAGTTCACGGGAGGGATAGGGGAGCAGTACTTC.

This chain connects TRBV9 to TRBJ2-3; the D gene is possibly TRBD2 (5 bases). Trimming left V 7 bases short and J 0 bases short, with 9 bases between. Germline V gene sequence: CDR1 SGDLS, CDR2 YYNGEE. The CDR3 contains 13 residues. The CDR3 protein is CASGGPSTDTQYF. CDR3 DNA: TGTGCCAGCGGCGGGCCTAGCACAGATACGCAGTATTTT. Together with reference TRBV9 and TRBJ2-3, the CDR3 gives the full variable domain: DSGVTQTPKHLITATGQRVTLRCSPRSGDLSVYWYQQSLDQGLQFLIQYYNGEERAKGNILERFSAQQFPDLHSELNLSSLELGDSALYFCASGGPSTDTQYFGPGTRLTVL.

This clonotype was detected many times. The chain recombines TRBV6-2 or TRBV6-3 with TRBJ1-1, with a tentative D call TRBD1 (5 bases). This CDR3 contains 14 residues. Germline assignment: CDR1 MNHEY and CDR2 SVGEGT. Trimming stripped 8 bases from V and 1 base from J, with 14 bases between. In DNA form, the CDR3 reads TGTGCCAGCTCGATAACCGGGACGAACACTGAAGCTTTCTTT. Translated, it gives CASSITGTNTEAFF.

The gene calls are TRBV18 and TRBJ2-3; tentatively, D is TRBD1 or TRBD2 (5 bases each). V lost 0 bases to trimming and J lost 5 bases, with 15 bases between them. Germline V gene data show CDR1 as KGHSH and CDR2 as LQKENI. This CDR3 has 16 amino acids. CDR3 in DNA: TGTGCCAGCTCACCACCGTCGGGAAGGGGAAGAGATACGCAGTATTTT. Its protein product is CASSPPSGRGRDTQYF.

This clonotype was seen a few times. This sequence joins TRBV20-1 and TRBJ2-3; 7 nucleotides agree with TRBD2. J lost 4 bases, V lost 5 bases, and 15 bases had no gene match. CDR3 length: 16 residues. Germline V gene data show CDR1 as DFQATT and CDR2 as SNEGSKA (reference sequence). The CDR3 protein is CSAGGEAREPPDTQYF. CDR3 DNA: TGCAGTGCTGGGGGGGAGGCCCGGGAGCCTCCAGATACGCAGTATTTT.

This clonotype has more than one count but fewer than ten. V is TRBV7-9 and J is TRBJ2-7; D may be TRBD1 (6 bases). Germline CDR1 and CDR2: SEHNR and FQNEAQ (reference sequence). There are 15 residues in the CDR3. V lost 4 bases and J 0 bases, leaving 13 bases between the germline ends. CDR3 sequence reads: CASSSLGTSSYEQYF. CDR3 coding DNA: TGTGCCAGCAGCTCCCTAGGGACAAGCTCCTACGAGCAGTACTTC.

The genes are TRBV5-1 and TRBJ1-2; TRBD1 agrees at 7 bases. The germline gives CDR1 SGHRS, CDR2 YFSETQ. The CDR3 consists of 15 residues. The J segment lost 2 bases and the V segment lost 4 bases, leaving 8 bases of the junction unmatched. The CDR3 nucleotides read TGCGCCAGCAGCCCTGGGACAGACCTGAACTATGGCTACACCTTC. It translates to CASSPGTDLNYGYTF.